Listed here is a single T cell receptor beta chain. These data originate in a study of Ad26.COV2.S vaccination and SARS-CoV-2 variants. Treatment specified: 15 to 20 received Ad26.COV2.S at low or high dose, single or two shots; about 5 received placebo; per-sample allocation not given. The samples were gathered on day 63 after the first injection of vaccine or placebo. Assay: immunoSEQ multiplex PCR; the TCRdb copy retains only in-frame clones and omits some. This sample has approximately 460,000 clones, with 80% to 90% found just once. The CDR3 extends over 14 amino acids. In germline, CDR1 is MNHEY, CDR2 SVGAGI. Trimming cost V 4 bases and J 6 bases; bases outside gene matches: 6.

This material consisted of peripheral blood, taken in a trial of Ad26.COV2.S vaccine versus placebo. The TCR was taken from a person aged 18-60 years who received the Ad26.COV2.S COVID-19 vaccine or a placebo. The rearrangement joins TRBV6-5 to TRBJ1-2, with 9 positions matching TRBD1. The CDR3 reads CASSLDRGVDGYTF. The CDR3 DNA follows: TGTGCCAGCAGTTTAGACAGGGGGGTTGATGGCTACACCTTC.